Shown below are 27 T cell receptor beta chains from a single sample sequenced in a study of cytomegalovirus exposure and HLA in healthy donors. PCR involved 60 Vbeta and 13 Jbeta primers. Sequencing used immunoSEQ multiplex PCR; TCRdb keeps in-frame clones, though not all of them. This table has about 130,000 clones, 70% to 80% appearing once. Sequencing input: PBMCs. These receptors were obtained from a man aged 40-55 years in good health and CMV-seropositive.

This clone has only one observation. The chain links TRBV30 to TRBJ2-1; D uncertain. The CDR3 sequence is 14 residues long. The germline V and J ends were trimmed by 8 bases and 0 bases, with 14 bases remaining between them. Germline V lookup: CDR1 GTSNPN, CDR2 SVGIG (reference sequence). Here the CDR3 DNA reads TGTGCCCTATCTAGACTGGTCTCCTACAATGAGCAGTTCTTC. Residues: CALSRLVSYNEQFF. Full variable domain (outside the CDR3, taken from reference TRBV30 and TRBJ2-1): SQTIHQWPATLVQPVGSPLSLECTVEGTSNPNLYWYRQAAGRGLQLLFYSVGIGQISSEVPQNLSASRPQDRQFILSSKKLLLSDSGFYLCALSRLVSYNEQFFGPGTRLTVL.

This chain connects TRBV27 to TRBJ2-1; TRBD2 aligns across 9 bases. The germline V gene has CDR1 MNHEY and CDR2 SMNVEV (reference sequence). J lost 5 bases, V lost 6 bases, and 2 bases had no gene match. The CDR3 runs to 13 residues. The CDR3 DNA sequence: TGTGCCAGCAGCTCTAGCGGGGACAATGAGCAGTTCTTC. Its protein product is CASSSSGDNEQFF.

This chain joins TRBV9 and TRBJ2-7; 10 bases fit TRBD2. CDR3 size: 16 residues. After removal of 0 bases from V and 6 bases from J, the junction contained 9 bases not matched to a gene. Germline V gene lookup returns CDR1 SGDLS and CDR2 YYNGEE. The CDR3: CASSVGSGGTLGEQYF. The CDR3 coding sequence is TGTGCCAGCAGCGTAGGTAGCGGGGGGACGCTCGGCGAGCAGTACTTC.

V is TRBV30 and J is TRBJ1-3; 7 nucleotides agree with TRBD1. Germline V CDR1 and CDR2: GTSNPN, SVGIG (reference sequence). Unmatched junction bases numbered 9, after V lost 8 bases and J lost 2 bases. The CDR3 runs 14 residues. The CDR3 DNA sequence: TGTGCCGGAAACAGGGGACGCGCTGGAAACACCATATATTTT. Protein sequence: CAGNRGRAGNTIYF.

CDR3 residues: CASTRTGANYGYTF. The CDR3, as DNA: TGTGCCAGCACCCGGACAGGAGCTAACTATGGCTACACCTTC. The chain couples TRBV9 to TRBJ1-2; 7 bases line up with TRBD1. CDR3 length equals 14 residues. CDR1 is SGDLS and CDR2 is YYNGEE in the germline V gene. V was pared by 6 bases and J by 0 bases, with 5 bases of the junction left unmatched.

This clone was picked up a small number of times. The rearrangement uses TRBV30 and TRBJ2-7; D call uncertain. V lost 0 bases and J 5 bases, leaving 11 bases between the germline ends. The CDR3 consists of 13 residues. Germline V CDR1 and CDR2: GTSNPN, SVGIG (reference sequence). CDR3 DNA: TGTGCCTGGAGTGTACAAAAAAACAACGAGCAGTACTTC. Encoded protein: CAWSVQKNNEQYF.

This clone was picked up one time. The chain links TRBV18 to TRBJ1-1, with D possibly matching TRBD1 (6 bases). Looked up from germline, CDR1 is KGHSH and CDR2 is LQKENI. Trimming pared 6 bases from V and 7 bases from J, leaving 15 bases between. This CDR3 spans 13 amino acids. The CDR3 is CASSPRGISEAFF. The DNA for the CDR3 is TGTGCCAGCTCTCCTAGGGGGATTAGTGAAGCTTTCTTT.

The J gene is TRBJ1-2, the V gene TRBV7-8, with D perhaps matching TRBD1 (5 bases). Germline assignment: CDR1 SGHVS and CDR2 FQNEAQ. V was shortened by 4 bases and J by 6 bases, with 21 bases between the two germline ends. CDR3 length: 16 amino acids. In DNA form, the CDR3 reads TGTGCCAGCAGCTCAGCCGCGGGACGCACAGTTCATGGCTACACCTTC. Translation: CASSSAAGRTVHGYTF.

This clone was detected only once. The V gene is TRBV11-2, the J gene TRBJ1-5; D call uncertain. CDR3 length equals 14 residues. V lost 0 bases, J lost 7 bases, and 10 bases lay in between. Per germline, CDR1 SGHAT and CDR2 FQNNGV. This chain's CDR3 is CASSLDLPGQPQHF. The CDR3 DNA reads TGTGCCAGCAGCTTAGATCTTCCGGGGCAGCCCCAGCATTTT.

This CDR3 is CASSFGRQDYGYTF. The CDR3 DNA sequence: TGCGCCAGCAGCTTTGGGCGACAGGACTATGGCTACACCTTC. The rearrangement uses TRBV5-1 and TRBJ1-2, with a possible D match to TRBD1 (6 bases). The CDR3 covers 14 residues. Germline loops: CDR1 SGHRS, CDR2 YFSETQ. The germline V and J ends were trimmed by 2 bases and 3 bases, with 11 bases remaining between them.

This chain connects TRBV19 to TRBJ1-2; D is perhaps TRBD1 (6 bases). Germline V CDR1 and CDR2: LNHDA, SQIVND (reference sequence). The CDR3 runs 13 residues. Trimming removed 6 bases at V and 5 bases at J, with 13 bases between. The CDR3 here is CASSPRGGYGYTF. CDR3 nucleotides: TGTGCCAGTAGCCCGAGGGGGGGTTATGGCTACACCTTC. Supplemented by reference TRBV19 and TRBJ1-2, the full variable domain reads DGGITQSPKYLFRKEGQNVTLSCEQNLNHDAMYWYRQDPGQGLRLIYYSQIVNDFQKGDIAEGYSVSREKKESFPLTVTSAQKNPTAFYLCASSPRGGYGYTFGSGTRLTVV.

The chain is built from TRBV11-2 and TRBJ1-1, with 10 bases matching TRBD1. The germline V gene encodes CDR1 SGHAT and CDR2 FQNNGV. Trimming cost V 6 bases and J 1 base; bases outside gene matches: 8. This CDR3 contains 16 residues. The CDR3: CASRPGTGEKNTEAFF. The CDR3 DNA is TGTGCCAGCAGGCCCGGGACAGGGGAGAAGAACACTGAAGCTTTCTTT.

This chain uses TRBV30 with TRBJ1-5, with 8 nucleotides matching TRBD1. The V and J ends lost 3 bases and 9 bases, in that order; junction bases with no gene match: 7. There are 13 residues in the CDR3. Germline CDR1 GTSNPN, CDR2 SVGIG (reference sequence). The CDR3 nucleotides are TGTGCCTGGAGCGACAGGGGCCGCCGGCCCCAGCATTTT. Amino acids: CAWSDRGRRPQHF.

CDR3 protein: CASSLGLAGTGELFF. As DNA, the CDR3 is TGTGCCAGCAGCTTGGGTCTAGCGGGCACCGGGGAGCTGTTTTTT. The chain carries TRBV5-6 and TRBJ2-2, with 8 bases matching TRBD2. V was clipped by 0 bases and J by 4 bases; unmatched bases: 2. The CDR3 consists of 15 residues. Germline loops: CDR1 SGHDT, CDR2 YYEEEE.

The V call is TRBV9, the J call TRBJ1-2, with TRBD1 matching 7 bases. The CDR3 contains 13 residues. From germline, CDR1 is SGDLS and CDR2 YYNGEE. The V gene end was trimmed by 4 bases and the J gene end by 5 bases; junction bases not matched to a gene: 5. CDR3 region: CASSPGTVYGYTF. The CDR3 bases are TGTGCCAGCAGCCCCGGGACAGTTTATGGCTACACCTTC.

The rearrangement uses TRBV7-9 and TRBJ2-3; 10 bases match TRBD2. The CDR3 has 16 residues. CDR1 SEHNR and CDR2 FQNEAQ come from the germline V gene (reference sequence). After removal of 1 base from V and 3 bases from J, the junction contained 4 bases not matched to a gene. CDR3 coding DNA: TGTGCCAGCAGCTTAGGTCTAGCGGGAGATACAGATACGCAGTATTTT. Translated, it gives CASSLGLAGDTDTQYF.

The rearrangement joins TRBV6-5 to TRBJ1-3, with D hard to call. Germline V gene lookup returns CDR1 MNHEY and CDR2 SVGAGI. V was pared by 6 bases and J by 3 bases, with 18 bases between. The CDR3 has 16 residues. The chain's CDR3 is CASSYTGQEIGNTIYF. CDR3 coding DNA: TGTGCCAGCAGCTACACTGGCCAGGAAATTGGAAACACCATATATTTT.

The chain uses TRBV5-1 and TRBJ2-5, with a tentative D call TRBD1 (6 bases). The J call may not be correct, given that the DNA end is closer to TRBJ2-7. This CDR3 has 15 amino acids. Germline V lookup: CDR1 SGHRS, CDR2 YFSETQ. The chain's CDR3 is CASSLEGHPPYEQYF. CDR3 bases: TGCGCCAGCAGCTTGGAGGGACACCCACCCTACGAGCAGTACTTC.

This sequence joins TRBV6-1 and TRBJ2-7; the D is unclear. V was clipped by 3 bases and J by 1 base, with 10 bases between them. This CDR3 has 14 residues. Germline CDR1 MNHNS, CDR2 SASEGT. DNA of the CDR3: TGTGCCAGCAGTGACAGATACAATTCCTACGAGCAGTACTTC. Encoded protein: CASSDRYNSYEQYF.

Only one count was recorded for this clone. At the DNA level, this CDR3 is encoded by other sequences in the same sample as well. The chain has TRBV5-1 and TRBJ1-3, with 7 bases lining up with TRBD1. J gave up 1 base and V 4 bases, and 5 bases lay outside the gene matches. Germline CDR1 reads SGHRS; CDR2 reads YFSETQ. The CDR3 totals 15 residues. Written as DNA, the CDR3 is TGCGCCAGCAGCCCGACAGGGTTGTCTGGAAACACCATATATTTT. It translates to CASSPTGLSGNTIYF.

V gene TRBV5-1 combines with J gene TRBJ2-7; 9 bases are shared with TRBD2. Per germline, CDR1 SGHRS and CDR2 YFSETQ. The CDR3 has 14 amino acids. Germline trimming cut 2 bases from V and 4 bases from J; bases unmatched to any gene: 4. Here the CDR3 reads CASSFSGSVYEQYF. DNA for the CDR3: TGCGCCAGCAGCTTTAGCGGGAGCGTATACGAGCAGTACTTC.

This clone was detected only a few times. The gene calls are TRBV5-6 and TRBJ2-4; D perhaps matches TRBD2 (6 bases). The V end lost 4 bases, the J end lost 9 bases, and 26 bases lay between the germline ends. Germline lookup yields CDR1 SGHDT and CDR2 YYEEEE. The CDR3 has 17 residues. The CDR3 coding sequence is TGTGCCAGCAGCAATGGGGGATTTGGGGGGTCAACAAGCATTCAGTACTTC. Translating gives CASSNGGFGGSTSIQYF.

The chain uses TRBV11-2 and TRBJ1-3; D call uncertain. V gave up 5 bases and J gave up 2 bases, with 10 bases separating them. The length of the CDR3 is 14 residues. From germline, CDR1 is SGHAT and CDR2 FQNNGV. The CDR3 sequence: CASSRDITGNTIYF. The DNA for the CDR3 is TGTGCCAGCAGCCGCGACATAACTGGAAACACCATATATTTT.

The sample holds one count of this clone. The rearrangement joins TRBV11-1 to TRBJ2-5; 9 bases are shared with TRBD1. The J call may be incorrect, as the DNA end agrees better with TRBJ2-7. This CDR3 is built from 12 residues. The germline CDR1 and CDR2 sequences are SGHAT and FQDESV (reference sequence). The CDR3 region has the DNA TGTGCCAGCAGCCTGGACAGGGGCGAGCAGTACTTC. Translation gives CASSLDRGEQYF.

This clone appeared once. Since the CDR3 does not end with the conserved phenylalanine or tryptophan, this likely comes from a read error. The genes are TRBV2 and TRBJ1-2, with D possibly TRBD1 on 6 matching bases. Trimming cost V 4 bases and J 2 bases, with 14 bases left between them. The CDR3 totals 15 residues. CDR1 SNHLY and CDR2 FYNNEI come from the germline V gene. In DNA form, the CDR3 reads TGTGCCAGCAGTGCCTGGGACACCAGAAACTATGGCTACACCTCC. It yields the protein CASSAWDTRNYGYTS.

The V and J genes are TRBV11-2 and TRBJ1-1; D is possibly TRBD1 (5 bases). This CDR3 has 14 residues. V shed 2 bases and J shed 4 bases, with 11 bases lying between them. Germline-derived CDR1 and CDR2 are SGHAT and FQNNGV. CDR3 in DNA: TGTGCCAGCAGCTTAACTACGGGACTCACTGAAGCTTTCTTT. It codes for CASSLTTGLTEAFF.

This clone was observed a single time. V and J are TRBV5-4 and TRBJ1-4; no reliable D call. The germline CDR1 and CDR2 sequences are SGHNT and YYREEE (reference sequence). This CDR3 comprises 14 residues. V was trimmed by 0 bases and J by 8 bases, leaving 11 bases between them. The CDR3, as DNA: TGTGCCAGCAGCTTGGATGGGGTAGCGGAAAAACTGTTTTTT. This codes for CASSLDGVAEKLFF.